The rows below give T cell receptor beta chains drawn from one sample of a study of blood T cells in healthy people across ages. MiXCR, run by TCRdb on the 5' RACE reads, gives a single entry per CDR3 protein. The profile covers over 1,500,000 distinct CDR3 sequences, with 39% appearing a single time and roughly 24% taken by the ten largest. The sequenced sample consisted of blood. These receptors were obtained from a human donor in good health. Each CDR3 is given with its conserved first and last residue. The D gene is left open where the match is weak. Part of the rows lack a size; the others show once, few, many or a class for expanded clones.

CASGRLSGNTEAFF TGTGCCAGCGGTCGATTAAGCGGGAACACTGAAGCTTTCTTT - TRBJ1-1 TRBV6-5 -
CASSPGPFAMNTEAFF TGCGCCAGCAGCCCCGGGCCCTTCGCGATGAACACTGAAGCTTTCTTT - TRBJ1-1 TRBV5-1 -
CASSVASGGPTNTGELFF TGTGCCAGCAGCGTAGCTAGCGGGGGGCCTACGAACACCGGGGAGCTGTTTTTT TRBD2 TRBJ2-2 TRBV9 few
CASRGLVIGEQFF TGTGCCAGCAGAGGACTAGTCATTGGGGAGCAGTTCTTC TRBD2 TRBJ2-1 TRBV6-5 -
CASKAQSTSYEQYF TGCGCCAGCAAGGCTCAATCCACCTCCTACGAGCAGTACTTC - TRBJ2-7 TRBV5-1 few
CASSLVQSNSPLHF TGTGCCAGCAGCTTAGTCCAGTCCAATTCACCCCTCCACTTT - TRBJ1-6 TRBV7-2 -
CASSTSRNEQFF TGTGCCAGCAGCACCAGTCGAAATGAGCAGTTCTTC - TRBJ2-1 TRBV7-2 -
CASSQDLGSRGEQYF TGTGCCAGCAGCCAAGATCTGGGCTCAAGAGGCGAGCAGTACTTC - TRBJ2-7 TRBV14 -
CAISAWDNQYF TGTGCCATCAGTGCCTGGGACAATCAGTACTTC - TRBJ2-7 TRBV10-3 -
CASSYSKARGVLTF TGTGCCAGCAGTTACTCGAAAGCCAGGGGCGTCCTGACTTTC - TRBJ2-6 TRBV6-2/TRBV6-3 -
CASSLFGVGNSPLHF TGTGCCAGCAGCTTGTTTGGGGTGGGTAATTCACCCCTCCACTTT - TRBJ1-6 TRBV7-3 -
CSATLTGYGYTF TGCAGTGCCACCCTGACCGGCTATGGCTACACCTTC - TRBJ1-2 TRBV20-1 -
CASSQVGGGDTEAFF TGCGCCAGCAGCCAAGTTGGGGGCGGGGACACTGAAGCTTTCTTT - TRBJ1-1 TRBV4-1 once
CASSTSRPYNEQFF TGTGCCAGTAGTACTAGTAGGCCCTACAATGAGCAGTTCTTC - TRBJ2-1 TRBV19 few
CASSGLRSPLHF TGTGCCAGCAGCGGGTTACGATCACCCCTCCACTTT - TRBJ1-6 TRBV13 -
CASSYSIGGVYGYTF TGTGCCAGCAGTTACTCAATCGGGGGCGTCTATGGCTACACCTTC - TRBJ1-2 TRBV6-6 -
CASSVGGGADYGYTF TGCGCCAGCAGTGTCGGGGGGGGCGCAGACTATGGCTACACCTTC - TRBJ1-2 TRBV10-2 few
CASSFGVSGNEETQYF TGTGCCAGCAGCTTCGGAGTGAGTGGTAACGAAGAGACCCAGTACTTC - TRBJ2-5 TRBV7-9 -
CDSRGGPTDTQYF TGTGATTCTCGGGGGGGACCCACAGATACGCAGTATTTT TRBD2 TRBJ2-3 TRBV7-4 few
CATSPGTILSPLHF TGTGCCACCTCCCCCGGGACAATTCTATCACCCCTCCACTTT - TRBJ1-6 TRBV6-6 few
CASSINRGRYGYTF TGTGCCAGCAGTATTAACAGGGGGAGGTATGGCTACACCTTC TRBD1 TRBJ1-2 TRBV2 few
CASSQVLGAGVYEQYF TGCGCCAGCAGCCAAGTCCTGGGCGCAGGGGTCTACGAGCAGTACTTC - TRBJ2-7 TRBV4-3 -
CSALEGSYSNQPQHF TGCAGTGCACTTGAAGGCAGTTATAGCAATCAGCCCCAGCATTTT - TRBJ1-5 TRBV20-1 -
CATSRLTGEFGGYTF TGTGCCACCAGCAGGCTTACAGGGGAATTTGGTGGCTACACCTTC TRBD1 TRBJ1-2 TRBV15 -
CASSVGTTSSYEQYF TGTGCCAGCAGCGTAGGGACAACCAGCTCCTATGAGCAGTACTTC - TRBJ2-7 TRBV9 few
CASSYRSSGGYNEQFF TGTGCCAGCAGTTACCGATCTAGCGGCGGCTACAATGAGCAGTTCTTC TRBD2 TRBJ2-1 TRBV6-6 few
CASGFDSGGSSYEQYF TGCGCCAGCGGCTTCGATAGCGGGGGTAGCTCCTACGAGCAGTATTTC TRBD2 TRBJ2-7 TRBV5-1 once
CASSSGEGSQQYF TGTGCCAGCAGTTCGGGCGAGGGGTCCCAGCAGTACTTC - TRBJ2-4 TRBV27 -
CASSGQGAFEQYF TGTGCCAGCAGTGGACAGGGGGCGTTCGAGCAGTACTTC TRBD1 TRBJ2-7 TRBV12-3/TRBV12-4 few
CASNTRAEKLFF TGTGCCAGCAATACACGGGCGGAAAAACTGTTTTTT - TRBJ1-4 TRBV6-1 few
CASSWADGGDTQYF TGTGCCAGCAGCTGGGCGGATGGGGGAGATACGCAGTATTTT - TRBJ2-3 TRBV5-5 few
CAISDTGPSQGHNEQFF TGCGCCATCAGCGACACGGGACCTTCCCAAGGCCACAATGAGCAGTTCTTC - TRBJ2-1 TRBV10-3 -
CASSPEAGGPGNEQFF TGTGCCAGCAGCCCGGAAGCGGGGGGGCCGGGGAATGAGCAGTTCTTC TRBD2 TRBJ2-1 TRBV3-1 -
CSAIGDETSYNEQFF TGCAGTGCTATCGGTGACGAGACCTCCTACAATGAGCAGTTCTTC - TRBJ2-1 TRBV20-1 -
CAWSRGTRIYEQYF TGTGCCTGGAGTAGAGGGACTAGGATTTACGAGCAGTACTTC TRBD2 TRBJ2-7 TRBV30 few
CASSPSTGSGGAPYEQYF TGTGCCAGCAGCCCCTCGACAGGGAGTGGCGGGGCCCCCTACGAGCAGTACTTC - TRBJ2-7 TRBV11-2 -
CSATAFGEQPQHF TGCAGTGCTACCGCGTTCGGGGAGCAGCCCCAGCATTTT - TRBJ1-5 TRBV20-1 -
CASSPVHPSPLHF TGTGCCAGCAGCCCGGTTCATCCTTCACCCCTCCACTTT - TRBJ1-6 TRBV6-2/TRBV6-3 -
CASIPGLAAEAFF TGTGCCAGTATCCCTGGACTGGCTGCTGAAGCTTTCTTT - TRBJ1-1 TRBV12-3/TRBV12-4 -
CATGRESYGYTF TGTGCCACCGGGAGGGAAAGCTATGGCTACACCTTC - TRBJ1-2 TRBV15 few
CASSEALWRGKGYNEQFF TGTGCCAGCAGTGAAGCGCTTTGGAGGGGAAAGGGTTACAATGAGCAGTTCTTC - TRBJ2-1 TRBV2 -
CASSLVTDEQYF TGTGCCAGCAGCTTAGTAACGGACGAGCAGTACTTC - TRBJ2-7 TRBV7-8 -
CASSPPGERYTEAFF TGTGCCAGCAGTCCTCCGGGGGAGAGGTACACTGAAGCTTTCTTT - TRBJ1-1 TRBV28 many
CASSLGQAVNTEAFF TGTGCCAGCAGCTTGGGGCAGGCGGTTAACACTGAAGCTTTCTTT - TRBJ1-1 TRBV5-5 -
CSARDLVGERTDTQYF TGCAGTGCTAGAGATTTGGTAGGGGAACGCACAGATACGCAGTATTTT - TRBJ2-3 TRBV20-1 -
CASSLVMGLSTDTQYF TGTGCCAGCAGCTTAGTGATGGGACTAAGCACAGATACGCAGTATTTT TRBD2 TRBJ2-3 TRBV11-2 -
CASSYSANTEQFF TGTGCCAGCAGTTACTCAGCAAATACTGAGCAGTTCTTC - TRBJ2-1 TRBV6-2/TRBV6-3 -
CASSKSWGNTYEQYF TGCGCCAGCAGCAAGTCGTGGGGGAACACCTACGAGCAGTACTTC - TRBJ2-7 TRBV5-1 -
CASSYESSGANVLTF TGTGCCAGCAGTTACGAGAGCTCTGGAGCCAACGTCCTGACTTTC - TRBJ2-6 TRBV6-6 -
CASRWDRGAEKLFF TGCGCCAGCAGATGGGACAGGGGAGCCGAAAAACTGTTTTTT TRBD1 TRBJ1-4 TRBV5-1 few
CASGIGQPQHF TGTGCCAGCGGGATCGGCCAGCCCCAGCATTTT - TRBJ1-5 TRBV27 -